This T cell receptor beta chain was found in a study of cytomegalovirus exposure and HLA in healthy donors. The study's findings and limits: Cytomegalovirus association was listed for approximately 150 TCR beta chains.

CDR1 and CDR2 from the germline V gene are PRHDT and FYEKMQ (reference sequence). The trim removed 0 bases at V and 3 bases at J, leaving 3 bases unmatched. There are 15 residues in the CDR3. The PCR used 60 Vbeta and 13 Jbeta primers. The protocol was immunoSEQ multiplex PCR, while the TCRdb copy is restricted to in-frame clones and leaves out a portion. The clone table shows 53,000 or so clones, with the ten largest holding around 12%. Worth noting for this clone: Its antigen is unknown.

The sequence came from a man between 18 and 29 years old in good health and CMV-seropositive. The sequenced sample was PBMCs. The V gene is TRBV13, the J gene TRBJ2-3; 7 nucleotides match TRBD1. The CDR3, as DNA: TGTGCCAGCAGCTTAGGACAGGGGAGAACAGATACGCAGTATTTT. This sequence encodes CASSLGQGRTDTQYF.